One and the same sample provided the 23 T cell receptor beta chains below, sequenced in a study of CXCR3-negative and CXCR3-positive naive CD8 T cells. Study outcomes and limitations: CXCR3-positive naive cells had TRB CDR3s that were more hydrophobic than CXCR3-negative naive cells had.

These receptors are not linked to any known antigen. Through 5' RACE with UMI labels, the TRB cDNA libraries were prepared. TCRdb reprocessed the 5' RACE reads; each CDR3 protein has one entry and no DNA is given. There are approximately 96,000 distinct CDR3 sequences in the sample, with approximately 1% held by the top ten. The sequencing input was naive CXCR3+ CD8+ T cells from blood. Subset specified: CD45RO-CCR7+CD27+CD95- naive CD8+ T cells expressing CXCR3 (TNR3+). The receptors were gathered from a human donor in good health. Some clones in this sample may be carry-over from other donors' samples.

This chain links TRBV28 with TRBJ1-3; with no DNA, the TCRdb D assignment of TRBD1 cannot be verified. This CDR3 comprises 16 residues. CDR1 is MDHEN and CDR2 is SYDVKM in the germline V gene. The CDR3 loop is CASRPRTGSSGNTIYF.

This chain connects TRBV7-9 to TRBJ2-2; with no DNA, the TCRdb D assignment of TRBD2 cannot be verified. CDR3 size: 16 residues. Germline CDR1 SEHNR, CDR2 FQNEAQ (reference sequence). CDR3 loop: CASSPRLAVNTGELFF.

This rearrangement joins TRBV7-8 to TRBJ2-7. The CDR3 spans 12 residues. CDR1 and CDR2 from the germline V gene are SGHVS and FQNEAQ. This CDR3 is CASSLGRYEQYF.

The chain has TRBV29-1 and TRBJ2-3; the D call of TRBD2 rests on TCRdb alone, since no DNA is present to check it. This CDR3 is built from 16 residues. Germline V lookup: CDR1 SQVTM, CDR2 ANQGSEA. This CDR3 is CSVVFAGLGLTDTQYF.

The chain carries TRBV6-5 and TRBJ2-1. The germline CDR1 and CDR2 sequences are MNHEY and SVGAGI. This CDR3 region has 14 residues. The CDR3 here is CASSHSGSYNEQFF.

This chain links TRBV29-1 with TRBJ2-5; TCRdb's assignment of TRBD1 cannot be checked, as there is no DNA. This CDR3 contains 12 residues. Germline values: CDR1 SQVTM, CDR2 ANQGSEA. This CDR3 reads CSVRDSQETQYF.

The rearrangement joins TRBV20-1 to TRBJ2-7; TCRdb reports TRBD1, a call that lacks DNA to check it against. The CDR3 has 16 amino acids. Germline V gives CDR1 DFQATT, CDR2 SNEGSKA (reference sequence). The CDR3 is CSASPKDRVFWYEQYF.

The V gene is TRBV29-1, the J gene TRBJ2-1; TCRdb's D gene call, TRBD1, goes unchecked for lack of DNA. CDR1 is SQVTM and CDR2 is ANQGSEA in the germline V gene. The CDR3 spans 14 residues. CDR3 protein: CSVSHRGPYNEQFF.

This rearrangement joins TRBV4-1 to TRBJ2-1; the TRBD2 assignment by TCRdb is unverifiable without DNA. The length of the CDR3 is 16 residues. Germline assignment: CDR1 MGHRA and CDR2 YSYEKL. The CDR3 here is CASRFAGTSGVDEQFF.

This CDR3 reads CASSLVVTDTQYF. The chain is built from TRBV7-9 and TRBJ2-3. The CDR3 is 13 amino acids. Germline assignment: CDR1 SEHNR and CDR2 FQNEAQ (reference sequence).

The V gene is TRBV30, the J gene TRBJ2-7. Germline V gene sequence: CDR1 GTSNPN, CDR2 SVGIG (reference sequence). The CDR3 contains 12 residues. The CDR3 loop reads CAWSAQTYEQYF. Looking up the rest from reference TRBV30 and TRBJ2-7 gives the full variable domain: SQTIHQWPATLVQPVGSPLSLECTVEGTSNPNLYWYRQAAGRGLQLLFYSVGIGQISSEVPQNLSASRPQDRQFILSSKKLLLSDSGFYLCAWSAQTYEQYFGPGTRLTVT.

The CDR3: CASSPVGLAGPTGTDTQYF. This rearrangement joins TRBV5-1 to TRBJ2-3; TCRdb proposes TRBD2, but this gene call is untestable without DNA. The CDR3 has 19 amino acids. Germline V lookup: CDR1 SGHRS, CDR2 YFSETQ.

Here the CDR3 reads CASSYFSPASNSPLHF. The chain links TRBV6-5 to TRBJ1-6; checking the TCRdb D call of TRBD1 is not possible without DNA. The CDR3 has 16 residues. The germline CDR1 and CDR2 sequences are MNHEY and SVGAGI.

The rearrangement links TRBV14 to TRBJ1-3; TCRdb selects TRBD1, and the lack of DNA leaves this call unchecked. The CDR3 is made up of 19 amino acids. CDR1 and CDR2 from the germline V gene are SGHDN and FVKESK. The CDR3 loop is CASSQEGGGLLYSGNTIYF.

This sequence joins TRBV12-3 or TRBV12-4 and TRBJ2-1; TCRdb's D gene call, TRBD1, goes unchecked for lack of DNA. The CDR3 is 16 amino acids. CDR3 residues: CASSLGRDQGYNEQFF.

CDR3 region: CASSVLEGSGELFF. This chain uses TRBV14 with TRBJ2-2. This CDR3 is built from 14 residues. Germline CDR1 reads SGHDN; CDR2 reads FVKESK.

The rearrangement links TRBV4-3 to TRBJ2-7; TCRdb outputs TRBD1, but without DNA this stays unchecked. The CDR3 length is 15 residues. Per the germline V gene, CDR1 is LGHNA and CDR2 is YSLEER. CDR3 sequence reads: CASSQEGTAFYEQYF.

CDR3 region: CSAETSGRAFGQFF. The chain employs TRBV20-1 and TRBJ2-1; with no DNA, the TCRdb D assignment of TRBD2 cannot be verified. Looked up from germline, CDR1 is DFQATT and CDR2 is SNEGSKA (reference sequence). This CDR3 has 14 amino acids.

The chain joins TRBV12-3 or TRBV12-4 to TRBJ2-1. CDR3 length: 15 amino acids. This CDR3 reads CASSLIPVSYNEQFF.

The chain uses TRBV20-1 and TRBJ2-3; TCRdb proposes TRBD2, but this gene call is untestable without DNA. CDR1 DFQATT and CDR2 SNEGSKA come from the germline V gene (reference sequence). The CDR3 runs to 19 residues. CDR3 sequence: CSARDFGLAGGRNTDTQYF.

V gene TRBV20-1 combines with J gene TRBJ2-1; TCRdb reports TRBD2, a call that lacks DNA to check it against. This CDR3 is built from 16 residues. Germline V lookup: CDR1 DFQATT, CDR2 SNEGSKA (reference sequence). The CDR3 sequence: CSARDRFAGSYNEQFF.

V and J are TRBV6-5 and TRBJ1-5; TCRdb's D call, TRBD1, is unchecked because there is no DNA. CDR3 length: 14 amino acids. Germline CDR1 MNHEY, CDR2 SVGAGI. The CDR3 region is CATRDTPGGQPQHF.

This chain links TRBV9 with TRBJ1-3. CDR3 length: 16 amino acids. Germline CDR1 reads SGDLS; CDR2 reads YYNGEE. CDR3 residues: CASSVNVLSSGNTIYF. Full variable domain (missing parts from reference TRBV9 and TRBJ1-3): DSGVTQTPKHLITATGQRVTLRCSPRSGDLSVYWYQQSLDQGLQFLIQYYNGEERAKGNILERFSAQQFPDLHSELNLSSLELGDSALYFCASSVNVLSSGNTIYFGEGSWLTVV.